This entry is about one TCR beta chain. Its antigen is not known. These data originate in a study of T cell responses to AZD1222 COVID-19 vaccine. Measured with immunoSEQ multiplex PCR; TCRdb has only the in-frame clones, and not every one. Among under 20,000 clones listed, about three quarters were seen once. Broader study findings: Spike-specific TCR repertoires showed rising breadth and depth after two AZD1222 doses.

Trimming removed 4 bases from V and 2 bases from J, with 14 bases in between. Per germline, CDR1 SGHNT and CDR2 YYREEE (reference sequence). This CDR3 contains 15 residues. The chain joins TRBV5-4 to TRBJ2-3; TRBD1 or TRBD2 may be the D gene (6 bases each). This TCR came from an adult who received the AZD1222 COVID-19 vaccine. Sequencing was performed on peripheral blood, taken 28 days after the second AZD1222 dose. The CDR3 loop reads CASSRGTSLTDTQYF. Here the CDR3 DNA reads TGTGCCAGCAGCCGCGGGACAAGCCTCACAGATACGCAGTATTTT.